This T cell receptor (beta chain) is from a study of CD8 T cells in ankylosing spondylitis. Study findings and constraints: Certain motif variants had earlier appeared in reactive arthritis synovial fluid and blood. A TCR beta motif of eight highly homologous variants appeared characteristic of ankylosing spondylitis blood.

The CDR3 extends over 14 amino acids. Germline CDR1 MGHDK, CDR2 SYGVNS. Unmatched junction bases numbered 8, after V lost 11 bases and J lost 0 bases. Making use of molecular barcodes, quantitative 5'-RACE generated TCR beta libraries. TCRdb used MiXCR to reprocess the 5' RACE reads, holding one entry per CDR3 protein. Of under 250,000 distinct CDR3 sequences in the sample, 6% to 8.5% were seen once. This clonotype has a count of ten or more. The antigen is unknown. The chain combines TRBV25-1 with TRBJ2-7; 9 bases align to TRBD1. This clonotype was sampled from a male donor with ankylosing spondylitis. Sequencing was performed on blood, either unsorted or a sorted T cell fraction (not recorded which). In DNA form, the CDR3 reads TGTGCCCGACGGACAGGGGCCTTCTCCTACGAGCAGTACTTC. The encoded protein is CARRTGAFSYEQYF.